Presented here are 10 T cell receptor beta chains from one specimen sequenced in a study of blood T cells in healthy people across ages. Primed by a sample-barcoded 5' primer and a J-beta primer mix, a second PCR proceeded for 7 to 11 cycles. TCRdb re-analysed the 5' RACE reads in MiXCR, keeping a single row per CDR3 protein. The sample carries about 1.4 million distinct CDR3 sequences, approximately 63% recorded once. The specimen sequenced was blood. All receptors come from a man between 18 and 29 years old in good health.

Only one count was recorded for this clonotype. The chain is built from TRBV4-2 and TRBJ2-5, with no clear D. The J call may be in error: the DNA end matches TRBJ2-7 better. Germline CDR1 is LGHNA and CDR2 is YNFKEQ. The CDR3 is made up of 15 amino acids. In DNA, the CDR3 is TGTGCCAGCAGCCAAGAAGCTCTCTCCATAAGCGAGCAGTACTTC. It encodes CASSQEALSISEQYF.

This sequence joins TRBV2 and TRBJ2-1; 11 bases map to TRBD2. The V gene's germline CDR1 is SNHLY and CDR2 FYNNEI. Unmatched junction bases numbered 7, after V lost 8 bases and J lost 7 bases. The CDR3 length is 14 residues. For the CDR3, the DNA is TGTGCCAGCCGATCTAGCGGGGGGAGGAATGAGCAGTTCTTC. This encodes CASRSSGGRNEQFF.

This chain links TRBV27 with TRBJ2-7, with unresolved D. CDR1 and CDR2 (germline): MNHEY, SMNVEV (reference sequence). This CDR3 contains 14 residues. Trimming pared 4 bases from V and 4 bases from J, leaving 14 bases between. Here the CDR3 reads CASSSVPLKYEQYF. The CDR3 DNA reads as TGTGCCAGCAGTTCCGTACCCCTCAAGTACGAGCAGTACTTC.

This clonotype was detected a few times. The J gene is TRBJ2-7, the V gene TRBV12-3 or TRBV12-4; D is ambiguous. The V and J ends lost 5 bases and 0 bases respectively, with 14 bases between them. This CDR3 comprises 15 residues. The CDR3 DNA reads TGTGCCAGCAGTCTCCGACGGTCGAGCTCCTACGAGCAGTACTTC. It yields the protein CASSLRRSSSYEQYF.

The V call is TRBV20-1, the J call TRBJ2-1; a weak D match, TRBD2 (7 bases). The V gene's germline CDR1 is DFQATT and CDR2 SNEGSKA (reference sequence). This CDR3 region has 15 residues. Trimming removed 2 bases at V and 4 bases at J, with 15 bases between. The CDR3 region has the DNA TGCAGTGCTAGACCAGCGGGAAGGGGGTACAATGAGCAGTTCTTC. It specifies CSARPAGRGYNEQFF.

The chain recombines TRBV30 with TRBJ1-1; D may be TRBD1 (5 bases). Germline V lookup: CDR1 GTSNPN, CDR2 SVGIG (reference sequence). V dropped 1 base and J dropped 1 base, with 16 bases sitting between them. The CDR3 consists of 16 residues. The CDR3 nucleotides are TGTGCCTGGAGTGGACCCAACGGGGGGGGGAACACTGAAGCTTTCTTT. Its translation: CAWSGPNGGGNTEAFF.

This chain uses TRBV11-2 with TRBJ2-3; weak D call: TRBD2 (6 bases). In germline, CDR1 is SGHAT, CDR2 FQNNGV. The CDR3 is 17 residues long. Between the trimmed V and J ends, which lost 5 bases and 3 bases, there was a span of 21 bases. The CDR3 region is CASSQIRQIAGTDTQYF. CDR3 DNA sequence: TGTGCCAGCAGCCAGATTCGACAGATCGCGGGGACAGATACGCAGTATTTT.

This clonotype showed up just a few times. The chain employs TRBV10-3 and TRBJ2-7; no clear D. The last part of the DNA fits TRBJ2-4 better; the J call may be wrong. The germline CDR1 and CDR2 sequences are ENHRY and SYGVKD. The CDR3 runs to 16 residues. The CDR3 DNA follows: TGTGCCATCAGTGGGGGTCCCGACAAACACAAAAACATTCAGTACTTC. Protein: CAISGGPDKHKNIQYF.

The gene calls are TRBV27 and TRBJ2-3; D is tentatively TRBD1 or TRBD2 (5 bases each). The CDR3 is 20 amino acids. Germline V gene data show CDR1 as MNHEY and CDR2 as SMNVEV (reference sequence). The V and J ends lost 1 base and 0 bases respectively, with 23 bases between them. CDR3 coding DNA: TGTGCCAGCAGTTTATTTGTGAGTGACCCCCTGGGACGGAGCACAGATACGCAGTATTTT. Protein product: CASSLFVSDPLGRSTDTQYF.

This sequence joins TRBV13 and TRBJ2-3, with a possible D match to TRBD1 (5 bases). The CDR3 has 15 residues. Germline CDR1 reads PRHDT; CDR2 reads FYEKMQ (reference sequence). V shed 7 bases and J shed 2 bases, with 16 bases lying between them. The CDR3: CASTPMGPVTDTQYF. The DNA for the CDR3 is TGTGCCAGCACTCCAATGGGGCCGGTCACAGATACGCAGTATTTT.